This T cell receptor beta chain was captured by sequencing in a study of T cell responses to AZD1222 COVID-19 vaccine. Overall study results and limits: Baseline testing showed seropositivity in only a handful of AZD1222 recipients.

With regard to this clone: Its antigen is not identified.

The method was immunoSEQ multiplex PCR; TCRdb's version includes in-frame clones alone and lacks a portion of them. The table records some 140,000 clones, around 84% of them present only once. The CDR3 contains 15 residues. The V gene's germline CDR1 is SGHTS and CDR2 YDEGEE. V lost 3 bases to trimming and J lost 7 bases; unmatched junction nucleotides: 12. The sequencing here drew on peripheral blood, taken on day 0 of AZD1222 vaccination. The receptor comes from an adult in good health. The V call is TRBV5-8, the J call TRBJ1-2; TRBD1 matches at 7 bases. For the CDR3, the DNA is TGTGCCAGCAGCTGGGCGCTAGGGGGCACGGGTGGCTACACCTTC. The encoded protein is CASSWALGGTGGYTF.